Each of the 17 T cell receptor beta chains below was sequenced from the same sample in a study of blood T cells in healthy people across ages. A second PCR, run for about 6 to 11 cycles, used a sample-barcoded 5' primer plus a J-beta primer mix. TCRdb reprocessed the 5' RACE reads with MiXCR, giving one entry per CDR3 protein. The table lists about 670,000 distinct CDR3 sequences, 45% to 60% of them singletons. Sequenced: blood. The receptors come from an elderly woman in good health.

This chain links TRBV20-1 with TRBJ2-4; perhaps TRBD2 as D (5 bases). Germline assignment: CDR1 DFQATT and CDR2 SNEGSKA (reference sequence). V lost 1 base to trimming and J lost 13 bases, with 17 bases between them. This CDR3 contains 13 residues. The CDR3, as DNA: TGCAGTGCTAGAGGGTTCGGAGGCGAAGAGCAGTACTTC. Encoded protein: CSARGFGGEEQYF.

The J gene is TRBJ1-2, the V gene TRBV4-1; D gene unclear. The V gene's germline CDR1 is MGHRA and CDR2 YSYEKL. The V and J ends lost 2 bases and 4 bases respectively, with 11 bases between them. The CDR3 spans 14 residues. The CDR3 spells CASSQPTELYGYTF. CDR3 bases: TGCGCCAGCAGCCAACCGACTGAACTCTATGGCTACACCTTC.

There are a few counts of this clonotype. The CDR3, as DNA: TGTGCCAGCAGCTTAGCGCTAGCGGGGAAATACGAGCAGTACTTC. Translation gives CASSLALAGKYEQYF. The rearrangement joins TRBV7-9 to TRBJ2-7, with 9 bases that match TRBD2. Germline lookup yields CDR1 SEHNR and CDR2 FQNEAQ (reference sequence). This CDR3 comprises 15 residues. The trim removed 0 bases at V and 4 bases at J, leaving 4 bases unmatched.

This clonotype appeared many times. The DNA of the CDR3 is TGTGCCAGCAGTTACTTTTTACTCCCGGCAGATACGCAGTATTTT. Translation: CASSYFLLPADTQYF. V and J are TRBV6-2 or TRBV6-3 and TRBJ2-3; D is unresolved. The ends were cut back, 1 base at V and 4 bases at J, with 12 bases in the middle. The CDR3 runs to 15 residues. CDR1 MNHEY and CDR2 SVGEGT come from the germline V gene.

This clonotype was found many times. V and J are TRBV20-1 and TRBJ2-7, with D possibly TRBD1 on 6 matching bases. Looked up from germline, CDR1 is DFQATT and CDR2 is SNEGSKA (reference sequence). With 2 bases removed from V and 2 bases from J, the gap between germline ends came to 13 bases. The CDR3 contains 14 residues. The CDR3 region has the DNA TGCAGTGCTAGAACCTGGCAGGGGACCTACGAGCAGTACTTC. It is translated as CSARTWQGTYEQYF.

The J gene is TRBJ2-1, the V gene TRBV29-1; TRBD2 aligns across 11 bases. This CDR3 comprises 14 residues. Germline CDR1 SQVTM, CDR2 ANQGSEA. V lost 7 bases, J lost 7 bases, and 9 bases stayed unmatched. CDR3 residues: CSAPTSGSGNEQFF. The CDR3 DNA reads TGCAGCGCCCCTACTAGCGGGAGTGGTAATGAGCAGTTCTTC.

Of note for this clonotype: A read error may be the cause here, since a much bigger clone is one base away. The chain links TRBV27 to TRBJ1-5; tentative D call: TRBD1 (6 bases). The CDR3 totals 14 residues. V was shortened by 8 bases and J by 4 bases, with 15 bases between the two germline ends. Looked up from germline, CDR1 is MNHEY and CDR2 is SMNVEV (reference sequence). The CDR3 spells CASGPGGLNQPQHF. In nucleotides, the CDR3 is TGTGCCAGCGGCCCTGGGGGCTTAAATCAGCCCCAGCATTTT.

The V gene is TRBV3-1, the J gene TRBJ2-5; tentatively, D is TRBD2 (5 bases). The DNA matches TRBJ2-7 better at its end, which makes the J call doubtful. From germline, CDR1 is LGHDT and CDR2 YNNKEL (reference sequence). This CDR3 contains 12 residues. The CDR3 region is CASSQPRDEQYF. The CDR3 DNA sequence: TGTGCCAGCAGCCAACCGAGGGACGAGCAGTACTTC.

This chain joins TRBV15 and TRBJ2-1; tentatively, D is TRBD1 or TRBD2 (5 bases each). V shed 0 bases and J shed 7 bases, with 10 bases lying between them. CDR3 length equals 14 residues. In germline, CDR1 is LNHNV, CDR2 YYDKDF (reference sequence). CDR3 in amino acids: CATSRDRGPNEQFF. CDR3 sequence (DNA): TGTGCCACCAGCAGAGATCGGGGACCGAATGAGCAGTTCTTC. The entire variable domain, with the rest obtained from reference TRBV15 and TRBJ2-1, is as follows: DAMVIQNPRYQVTQFGKPVTLSCSQTLNHNVMYWYQQKSSQAPKLLFHYYDKDFNNEADTPDNFQSRRPNTSFCFLDIRSPGLGDTAMYLCATSRDRGPNEQFFGPGTRLTVL.

The genes are TRBV14 and TRBJ2-1; D gene ambiguous. The V and J ends lost 7 bases and 2 bases respectively, with 15 bases between them. The CDR3 has 15 amino acids. Germline CDR1 and CDR2: SGHDN and FVKESK. The CDR3 nucleotides are TGTGCCAGCACAACCCACCAGGTGCCCTACAATGAGCAGTTCTTC. It specifies CASTTHQVPYNEQFF.

Concerning this clonotype: A much larger clone lies one base from this, so it may be a read error. The chain combines TRBV7-9 with TRBJ1-2; TRBD1 agrees at 9 bases. Germline V CDR1 and CDR2: SEHNR, FQNEAQ (reference sequence). The CDR3 covers 14 residues. V lost 8 bases, J lost 2 bases, and 6 bases stayed unmatched. The DNA for the CDR3 is TGTGCCAGCGGCGTAGACAGGGGGAACTATGGCTACACCTTC. Translation gives CASGVDRGNYGYTF.

Comments on this clonotype: This may arise from a read error, as a much more abundant clone is one base away. The J gene is TRBJ2-7, the V gene TRBV28; D may be TRBD2 (6 bases). Trimming took 3 bases from V and 3 from J, leaving 12 bases between them. The CDR3 runs 14 residues. Germline CDR1 MDHEN, CDR2 SYDVKM. The CDR3 loop reads CASSFGSGIYEQYF. CDR3 bases: TGTGCCAGCAGTTTCGGTAGCGGAATCTACGAGCAGTACTTC. The variable domain in full, completed from reference TRBV28 and TRBJ2-7, reads DVKVTQSSRYLVKRTGEKVFLECVQDMDHENMFWYRQDPGLGLRLIYFSYDVKMKEKGDIPEGYSVSREKKERFSLILESASTNQTSMYLCASSFGSGIYEQYFGPGTRLTVT.

In its sample, this clonotype was seen once. The gene calls are TRBV7-2 and TRBJ1-2; possible D gene TRBD1, 5 bases. The V and J ends lost 3 bases and 2 bases respectively, with 10 bases between them. Germline V gene data show CDR1 as SGHTA and CDR2 as FQGNSA. The CDR3 runs 14 residues. The CDR3 is CASSFRDLNYGYTF. CDR3 nucleotide sequence: TGTGCCAGCAGCTTTAGGGACCTAAACTATGGCTACACCTTC.

This clonotype was detected only a few times. The V and J genes are TRBV27 and TRBJ2-1; 9 bases are a match to TRBD1. The germline V gene encodes CDR1 MNHEY and CDR2 SMNVEV (reference sequence). The trim removed 6 bases at V and 6 bases at J, leaving 6 bases unmatched. The CDR3 extends over 14 amino acids. CDR3 residues: CASRPGTGSNEQFF. The CDR3 nucleotides are TGTGCCAGCAGGCCAGGGACAGGGTCCAATGAGCAGTTCTTC.

This sequence joins TRBV29-1 and TRBJ2-5; D not certain. From germline, CDR1 is SQVTM and CDR2 ANQGSEA. Trimming shortened V by 3 bases and J by 2 bases, and 10 bases separated the two germline ends. The CDR3 spans 13 residues. The CDR3 is CSVETPGQETQYF. The CDR3 nucleotides are TGCAGCGTTGAGACCCCCGGGCAAGAGACCCAGTACTTC.

At least ten counts were recorded for this clonotype. The genes are TRBV4-1 and TRBJ2-5; 9 nucleotides align to TRBD1. The trim removed 5 bases at V and 3 bases at J, leaving 10 bases unmatched. Germline CDR1 MGHRA, CDR2 YSYEKL. The CDR3 covers 16 residues. The CDR3: CASSFGPGTGKETQYF. The CDR3 DNA reads as TGCGCCAGCAGCTTCGGCCCCGGGACAGGGAAAGAGACCCAGTACTTC.

This clonotype was counted many times. The V gene is TRBV3-1, the J gene TRBJ2-5; no clear D gene. V was pared by 2 bases and J by 5 bases, with 24 bases between. CDR1 is LGHDT, CDR2 YNNKEL, per germline (reference sequence). CDR3 length: 18 residues. The CDR3 region has the DNA TGTGCCAGCAGCCAAATGACCATGCTAGGGCCAACTCGGGAGACCCAGTACTTC. It encodes CASSQMTMLGPTRETQYF.